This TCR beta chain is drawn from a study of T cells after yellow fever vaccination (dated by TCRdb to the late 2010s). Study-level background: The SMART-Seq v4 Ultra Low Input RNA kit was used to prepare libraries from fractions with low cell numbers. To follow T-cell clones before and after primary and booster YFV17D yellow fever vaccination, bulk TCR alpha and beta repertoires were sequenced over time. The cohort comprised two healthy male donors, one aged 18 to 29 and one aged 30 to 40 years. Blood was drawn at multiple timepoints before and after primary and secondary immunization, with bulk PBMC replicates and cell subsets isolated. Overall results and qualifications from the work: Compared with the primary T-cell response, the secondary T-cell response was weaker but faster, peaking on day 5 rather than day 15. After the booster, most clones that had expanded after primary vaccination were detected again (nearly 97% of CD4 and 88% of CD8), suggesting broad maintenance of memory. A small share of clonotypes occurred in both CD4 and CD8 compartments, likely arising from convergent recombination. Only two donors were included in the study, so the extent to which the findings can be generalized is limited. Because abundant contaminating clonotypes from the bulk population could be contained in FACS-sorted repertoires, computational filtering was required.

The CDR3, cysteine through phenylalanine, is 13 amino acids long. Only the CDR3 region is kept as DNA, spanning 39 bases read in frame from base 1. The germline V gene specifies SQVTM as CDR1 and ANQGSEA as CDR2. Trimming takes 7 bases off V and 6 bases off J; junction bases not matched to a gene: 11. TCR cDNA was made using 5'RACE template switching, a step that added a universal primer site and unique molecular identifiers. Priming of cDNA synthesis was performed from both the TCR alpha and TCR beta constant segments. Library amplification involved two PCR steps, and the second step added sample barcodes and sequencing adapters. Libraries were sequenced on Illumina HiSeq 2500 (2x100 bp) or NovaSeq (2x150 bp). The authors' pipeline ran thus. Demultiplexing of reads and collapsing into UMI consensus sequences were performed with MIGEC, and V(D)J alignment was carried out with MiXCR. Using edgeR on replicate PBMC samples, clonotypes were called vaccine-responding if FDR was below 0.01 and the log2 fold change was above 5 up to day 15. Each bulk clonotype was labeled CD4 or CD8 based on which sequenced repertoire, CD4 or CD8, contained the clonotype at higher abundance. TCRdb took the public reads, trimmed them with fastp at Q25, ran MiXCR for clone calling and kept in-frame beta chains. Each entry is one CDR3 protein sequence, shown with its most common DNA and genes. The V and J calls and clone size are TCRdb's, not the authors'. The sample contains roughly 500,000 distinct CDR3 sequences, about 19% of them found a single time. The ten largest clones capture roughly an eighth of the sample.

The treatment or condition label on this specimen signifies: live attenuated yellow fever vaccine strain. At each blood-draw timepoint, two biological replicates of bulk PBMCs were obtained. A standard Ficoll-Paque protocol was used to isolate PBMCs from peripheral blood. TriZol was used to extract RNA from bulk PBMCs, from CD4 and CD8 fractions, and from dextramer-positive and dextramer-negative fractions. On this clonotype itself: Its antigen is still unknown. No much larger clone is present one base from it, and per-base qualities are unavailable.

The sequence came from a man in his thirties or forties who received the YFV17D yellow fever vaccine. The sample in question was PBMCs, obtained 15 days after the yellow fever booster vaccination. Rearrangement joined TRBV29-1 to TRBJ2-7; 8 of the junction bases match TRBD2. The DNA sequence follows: TGCAGCGCCCAGCCCGTCCGGGGGGGCGAGCAGTACTTC. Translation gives CSAQPVRGGEQYF.